This record covers a single TCR beta chain. The antigen remains undetermined. The sample originates from a study of T cell responses to AZD1222 COVID-19 vaccine. The table came from immunoSEQ multiplex PCR; TCRdb's copy has only in-frame clones and leaves some out. The data hold about 140,000 clones, with about 91% observed a single time. Overall study findings and caveats: Increased Spike-specific TCR breadth and depth were observed after two AZD1222 doses. Possibly, clonal diversity was underestimated; donors were largely white British and included more females. Just a handful of AZD1222 recipients were seropositive at baseline.

The germline gives CDR1 MNHEY, CDR2 SMNVEV (reference sequence). V gave up 3 bases and J gave up 4 bases, with 22 bases separating them. This CDR3 is built from 17 residues. The sequence came from an adult who received the AZD1222 COVID-19 vaccine. The chain is built from TRBV27 and TRBJ2-7; possible D gene TRBD1, 6 bases. The sequences come from peripheral blood, collected 28 days after the second AZD1222 dose. CDR3: CASSFDRNRASGYEQYF. DNA for the CDR3: TGTGCCAGCAGTTTTGATAGAAACAGGGCCTCGGGATACGAGCAGTACTTC.